This TCR beta chain was sequenced during a study of regulatory T cells in long-lasting Graves disease. At the level of the study: Antithyroid drug use was under 3 months in newly diagnosed Graves' patients.

Study-wide findings and caveats: Newly diagnosed disease favored TRBV20-1 and TRBJ2-1 over persistent disease. Newly diagnosed Graves' patients exceeded persistent ones in TCR diversity.

Specified time point: newly diagnosed GD, antithyroid drugs for less than 3 months. Researchers made the TCR library from RNA that was extracted from PBMCs. Arm-PCR with iRepertoire HTBI primers amplified the CDR3 regions for these TCR beta libraries. TCRdb processed the multiplex PCR reads anew with MiXCR; each CDR3 protein has one entry. The data hold some 250,000 distinct CDR3 sequences, with about 17% observed a single time. This clonotype was counted many times. The antigen remains unidentified. Between the trimmed V and J ends, which lost 6 bases and 6 bases, there was a span of 11 bases. The germline V gene has CDR1 DFQATT and CDR2 SNEGSKA (reference sequence). The CDR3 runs to 11 residues. These data also featured in a second study, about T cells in Graves' hyperthyroidism and ophthalmopathy. As reported in that work: Thyroid ultrasound, orbital computed tomography, clinical symptoms, and serum thyroxine and TRAb underpinned diagnoses.

The sample here was peripheral blood mononuclear cells (PBMCs), taken at new diagnosis, from a patient treated with antithyroid drugs. The clonotype was recovered from a woman between 25 and 40 years old with Graves disease. The gene calls are TRBV20-1 and TRBJ1-1; D gene ambiguous. CDR3 sequence: CSARARAEAFF. Here the CDR3 DNA reads TGCAGTGCAAGGGCGCGGGCTGAAGCTTTCTTT.